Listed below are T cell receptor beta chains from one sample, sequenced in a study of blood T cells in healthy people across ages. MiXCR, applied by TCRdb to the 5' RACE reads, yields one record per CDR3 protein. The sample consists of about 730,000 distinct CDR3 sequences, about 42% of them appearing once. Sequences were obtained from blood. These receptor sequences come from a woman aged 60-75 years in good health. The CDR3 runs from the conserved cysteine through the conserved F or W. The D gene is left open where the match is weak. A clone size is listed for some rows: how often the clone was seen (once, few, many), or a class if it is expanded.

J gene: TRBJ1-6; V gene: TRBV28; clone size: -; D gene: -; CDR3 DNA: TGTGCCAGCATCCGAGAGGGAGGTTCACCCCTCCACTTT; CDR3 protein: CASIREGGSPLHF
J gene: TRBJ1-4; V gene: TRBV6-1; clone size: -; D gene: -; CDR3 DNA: TGTGCCAGCAGTGAAAACACGGCCCCAGAAAAACTGTTTTTT; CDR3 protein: CASSENTAPEKLFF
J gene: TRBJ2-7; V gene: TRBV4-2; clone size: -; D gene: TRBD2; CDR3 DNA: TGTGCCAGCAGCCAAGATTCTGCGGGAGTAGGGGAGCAGTACTTC; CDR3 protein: CASSQDSAGVGEQYF
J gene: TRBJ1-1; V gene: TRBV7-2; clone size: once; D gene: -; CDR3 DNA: TGTGCCAGCAGCGTCCCCGGGACGTTCGCTGAAGCTTTCTTT; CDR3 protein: CASSVPGTFAEAFF
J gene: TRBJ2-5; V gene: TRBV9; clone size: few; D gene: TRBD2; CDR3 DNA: TGTGCCAGCAGCGTAGGGGATAGCGGGGGAGGTCGAGAGACCCAGTACTTC; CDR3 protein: CASSVGDSGGGRETQYF
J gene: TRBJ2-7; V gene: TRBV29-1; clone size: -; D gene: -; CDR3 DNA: TGCAGCGTTGGGGGCCAGCTGGGCGAGCAGTACTTC; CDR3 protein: CSVGGQLGEQYF
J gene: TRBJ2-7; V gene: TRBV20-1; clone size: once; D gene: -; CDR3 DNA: TGCAGTGCTAGAGATAGGGCAGTAAGCTCCTACGAGCAGTACTTC; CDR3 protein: CSARDRAVSSYEQYF
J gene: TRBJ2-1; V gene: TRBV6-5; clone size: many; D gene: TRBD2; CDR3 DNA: TGTGCCAGCAGTTACTCGAGGCGGGGGTTACAATACAATGAGCAGTTCTTC; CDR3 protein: CASSYSRRGLQYNEQFF
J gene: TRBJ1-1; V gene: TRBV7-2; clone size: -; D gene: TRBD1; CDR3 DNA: TGTGCCAGCAGCTTAATAGGACAGGGTAGTGAAGCTTTCTTT; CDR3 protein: CASSLIGQGSEAFF
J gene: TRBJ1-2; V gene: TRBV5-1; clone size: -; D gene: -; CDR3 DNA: TGCGCCAGCAGTCGGTTCCAGGACTATGGCTACACCTTC; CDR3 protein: CASSRFQDYGYTF
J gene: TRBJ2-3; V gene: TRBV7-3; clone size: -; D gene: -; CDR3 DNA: TGTGCCAGCAGCTTGGCGGGTGCGGAAACTATCACAGATACGCAGTATTTT; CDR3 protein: CASSLAGAETITDTQYF
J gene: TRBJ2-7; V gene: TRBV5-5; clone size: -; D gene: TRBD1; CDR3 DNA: TGTGCCAGCAGCTGGGAGACAGGGATTAACTACGAGCAGTACTTC; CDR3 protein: CASSWETGINYEQYF
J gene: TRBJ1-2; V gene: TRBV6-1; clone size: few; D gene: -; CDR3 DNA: TGTGCCAGCAGTGAAGCGAGTTGGGGCTATGGCTACACCTTC; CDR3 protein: CASSEASWGYGYTF
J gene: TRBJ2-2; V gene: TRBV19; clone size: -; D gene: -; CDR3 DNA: TGTGCCAGTAGTAGAGAGGAGGTTTCCACCGGGGAGCTGTTTTTT; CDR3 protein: CASSREEVSTGELFF
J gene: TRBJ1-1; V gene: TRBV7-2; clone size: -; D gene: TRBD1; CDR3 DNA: TGTGCCAGCAGCTTAGGTGGGACAGGATATGAAGCTTTCTTT; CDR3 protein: CASSLGGTGYEAFF
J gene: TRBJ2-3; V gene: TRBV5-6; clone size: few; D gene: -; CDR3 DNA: TGTGCCAGCAGCTTGAAGCGTAGCGGAGGGGATACGCAGTATTTT; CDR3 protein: CASSLKRSGGDTQYF
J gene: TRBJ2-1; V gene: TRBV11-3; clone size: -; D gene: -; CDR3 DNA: TGTGCCAGCAGCTTATTTGTAGGGGGTGAGCAGTTCTTC; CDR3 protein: CASSLFVGGEQFF
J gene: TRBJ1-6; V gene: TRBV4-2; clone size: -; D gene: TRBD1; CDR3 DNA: TGTGCCAGCAGCCAAGGGACAGGGATCACTTCACCCCTCCACTTT; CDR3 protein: CASSQGTGITSPLHF
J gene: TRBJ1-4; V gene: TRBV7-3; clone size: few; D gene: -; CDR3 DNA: TGTGCCAGCAGCTTAACAGCAGCAACTAATGAAAAACTGTTTTTT; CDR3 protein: CASSLTAATNEKLFF
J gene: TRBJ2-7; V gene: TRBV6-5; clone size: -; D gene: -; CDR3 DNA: TGTGCCAGCAGTATAGGAGTCCTAAGCTACGAGCAGTACTTC; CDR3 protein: CASSIGVLSYEQYF
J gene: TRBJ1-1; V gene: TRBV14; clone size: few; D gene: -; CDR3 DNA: TGTGCCAGCAGCAAACTGACAGGTAACACTGAAGCTTTCTTT; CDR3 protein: CASSKLTGNTEAFF
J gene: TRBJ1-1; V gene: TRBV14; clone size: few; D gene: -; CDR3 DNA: TGTGCCAGCAGCCAATTTAGGGCCAACACTGAAGCTTTCTTT; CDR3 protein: CASSQFRANTEAFF